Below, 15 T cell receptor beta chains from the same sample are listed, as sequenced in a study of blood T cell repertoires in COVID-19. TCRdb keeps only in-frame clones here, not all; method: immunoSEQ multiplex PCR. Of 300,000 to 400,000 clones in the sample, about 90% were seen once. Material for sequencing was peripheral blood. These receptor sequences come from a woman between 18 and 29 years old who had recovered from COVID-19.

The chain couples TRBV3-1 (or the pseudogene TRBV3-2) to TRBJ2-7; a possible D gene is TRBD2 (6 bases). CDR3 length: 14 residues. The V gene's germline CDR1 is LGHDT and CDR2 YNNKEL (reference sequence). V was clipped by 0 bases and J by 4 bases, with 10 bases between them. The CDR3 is CASSQDGRDYEQYV. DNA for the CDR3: TGTGCCAGCAGCCAAGATGGGCGGGATTACGAGCAGTACGTC.

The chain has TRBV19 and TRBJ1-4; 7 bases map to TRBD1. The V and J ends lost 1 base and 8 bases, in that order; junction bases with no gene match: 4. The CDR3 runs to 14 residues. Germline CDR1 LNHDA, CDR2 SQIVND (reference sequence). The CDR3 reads CASSIGQGVEKLFF. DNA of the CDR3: TGTGCCAGTAGTATAGGACAGGGAGTAGAAAAACTGTTTTTT.

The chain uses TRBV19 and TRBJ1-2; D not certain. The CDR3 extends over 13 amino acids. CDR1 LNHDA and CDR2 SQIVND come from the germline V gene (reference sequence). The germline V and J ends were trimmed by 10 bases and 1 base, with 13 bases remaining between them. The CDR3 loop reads CATRQRGNYGYTF. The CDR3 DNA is TGTGCCACCCGCCAACGGGGTAACTATGGCTACACCTTC.

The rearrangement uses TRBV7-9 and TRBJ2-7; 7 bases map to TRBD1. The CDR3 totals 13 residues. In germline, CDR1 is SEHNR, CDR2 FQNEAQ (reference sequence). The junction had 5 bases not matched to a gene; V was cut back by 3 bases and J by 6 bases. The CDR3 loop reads CASSFSDRSEQYV. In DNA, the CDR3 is TGTGCCAGCAGCTTCTCGGACAGGTCCGAGCAGTACGTC.

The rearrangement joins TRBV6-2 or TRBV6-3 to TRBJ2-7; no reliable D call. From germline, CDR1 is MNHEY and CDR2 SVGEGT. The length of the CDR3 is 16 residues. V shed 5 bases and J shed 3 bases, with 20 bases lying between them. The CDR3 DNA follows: TGTGCCAGCAGTCACACTTGGGCTGAGACCAACTACGAGCAGTACGTC. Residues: CASSHTWAETNYEQYV.

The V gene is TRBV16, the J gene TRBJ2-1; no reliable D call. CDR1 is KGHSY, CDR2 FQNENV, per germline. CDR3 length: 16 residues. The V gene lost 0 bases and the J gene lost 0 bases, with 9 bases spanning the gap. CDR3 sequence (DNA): TGTGCCAGCAGCCAATCGCCAGACTCCTCCTACAATGAGCAGTTCTTC. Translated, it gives CASSQSPDSSYNEQFF. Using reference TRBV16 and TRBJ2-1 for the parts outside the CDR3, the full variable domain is GEEVAQTPKHLVRGEGQKAKLYCAPIKGHSYVFWYQQVLKNEFKFLISFQNENVFDETGMPKERFSAKCLPNSPCSLEIQATKLEDSAVYFCASSQSPDSSYNEQFFGPGTRLTVL.

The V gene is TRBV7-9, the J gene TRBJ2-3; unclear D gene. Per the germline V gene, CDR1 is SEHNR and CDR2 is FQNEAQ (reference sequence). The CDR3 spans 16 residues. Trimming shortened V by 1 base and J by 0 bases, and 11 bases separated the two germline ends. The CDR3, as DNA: TGTGCCAGCAGCTTAGGGTTTCTGCTAAGCACAGATACGCAGTATTTT. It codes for CASSLGFLLSTDTQYF.

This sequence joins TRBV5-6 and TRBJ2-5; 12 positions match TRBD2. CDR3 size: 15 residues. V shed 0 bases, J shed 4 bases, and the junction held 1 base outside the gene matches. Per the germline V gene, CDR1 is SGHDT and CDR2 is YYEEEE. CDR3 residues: CASSLALAGGETQYF. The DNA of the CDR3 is TGTGCCAGCAGCTTGGCACTAGCGGGAGGAGAGACCCAGTACTTC.

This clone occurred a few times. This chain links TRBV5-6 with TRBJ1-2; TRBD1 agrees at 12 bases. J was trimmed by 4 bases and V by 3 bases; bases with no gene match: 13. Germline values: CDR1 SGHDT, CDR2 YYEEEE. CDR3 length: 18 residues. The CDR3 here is CASSSGRDRGLLGYGYTF. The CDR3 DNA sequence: TGTGCCAGCAGCTCCGGTAGGGACAGGGGGCTCCTAGGCTATGGCTACACCTTC.

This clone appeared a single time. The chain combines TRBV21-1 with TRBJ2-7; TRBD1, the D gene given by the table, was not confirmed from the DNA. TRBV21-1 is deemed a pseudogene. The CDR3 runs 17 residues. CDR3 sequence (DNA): TGTGCCAGCAGCGCCCCTCGGGGACAGGGGGCATACTACGAGCAGTACGTC. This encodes CASSAPRGQGAYYEQYV.

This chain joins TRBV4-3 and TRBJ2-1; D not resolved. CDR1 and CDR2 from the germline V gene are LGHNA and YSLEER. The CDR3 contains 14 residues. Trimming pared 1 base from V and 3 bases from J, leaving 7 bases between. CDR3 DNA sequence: TGCGCCAGCAGCCAAGCTCTACTCTACAATGAGCAGTTCTTC. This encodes CASSQALLYNEQFF.

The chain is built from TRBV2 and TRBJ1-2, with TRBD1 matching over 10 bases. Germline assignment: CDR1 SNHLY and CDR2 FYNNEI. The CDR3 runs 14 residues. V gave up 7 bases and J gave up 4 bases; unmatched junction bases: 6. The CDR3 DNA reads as TGTGCCAGCACCGACAGGGGGCGAGTCTATGGCTACACCTTC. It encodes CASTDRGRVYGYTF.

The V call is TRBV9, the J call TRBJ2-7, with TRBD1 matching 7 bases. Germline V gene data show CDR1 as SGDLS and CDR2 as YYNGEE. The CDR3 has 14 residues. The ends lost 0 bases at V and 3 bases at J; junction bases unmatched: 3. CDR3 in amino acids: CASSVEQGYYEQYV. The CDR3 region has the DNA TGTGCCAGCAGCGTAGAACAGGGGTACTACGAGCAGTACGTC.

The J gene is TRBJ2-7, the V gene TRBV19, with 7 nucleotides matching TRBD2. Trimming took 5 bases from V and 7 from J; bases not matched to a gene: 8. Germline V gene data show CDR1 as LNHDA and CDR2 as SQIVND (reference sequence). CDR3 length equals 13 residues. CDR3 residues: CASSEGGSQEQYV. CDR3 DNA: TGTGCCAGTAGTGAGGGCGGGAGTCAAGAGCAGTACGTC.

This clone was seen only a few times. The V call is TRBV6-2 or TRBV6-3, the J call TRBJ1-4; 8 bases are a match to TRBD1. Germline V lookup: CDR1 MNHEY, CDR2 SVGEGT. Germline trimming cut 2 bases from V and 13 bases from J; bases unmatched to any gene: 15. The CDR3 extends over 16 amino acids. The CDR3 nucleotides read TGTGCCAGCAGTTACCACTCGGACAGGGCGATACGAATACTGTTTTTT. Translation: CASSYHSDRAIRILFF.